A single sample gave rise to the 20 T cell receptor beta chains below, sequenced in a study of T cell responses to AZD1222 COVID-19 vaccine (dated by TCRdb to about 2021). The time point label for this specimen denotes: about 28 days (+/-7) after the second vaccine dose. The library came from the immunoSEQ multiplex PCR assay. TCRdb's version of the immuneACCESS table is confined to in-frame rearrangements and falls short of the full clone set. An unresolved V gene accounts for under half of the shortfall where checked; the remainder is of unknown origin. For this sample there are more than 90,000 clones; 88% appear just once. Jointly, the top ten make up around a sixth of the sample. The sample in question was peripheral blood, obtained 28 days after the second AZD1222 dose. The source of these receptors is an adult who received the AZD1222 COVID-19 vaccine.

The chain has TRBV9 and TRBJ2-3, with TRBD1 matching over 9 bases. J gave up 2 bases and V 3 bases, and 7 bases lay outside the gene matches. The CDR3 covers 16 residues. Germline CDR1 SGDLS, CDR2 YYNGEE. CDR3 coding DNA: TGTGCCAGCAGCGGAGGGACAGGGTGGAACACAGATACGCAGTATTTT. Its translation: CASSGGTGWNTDTQYF.

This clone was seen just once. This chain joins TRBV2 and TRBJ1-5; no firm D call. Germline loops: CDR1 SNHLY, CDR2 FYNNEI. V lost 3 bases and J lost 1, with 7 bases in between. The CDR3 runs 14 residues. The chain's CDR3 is CASSDRQSNQPQHF. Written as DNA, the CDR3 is TGTGCCAGCAGTGACAGACAAAGCAATCAGCCCCAGCATTTT.

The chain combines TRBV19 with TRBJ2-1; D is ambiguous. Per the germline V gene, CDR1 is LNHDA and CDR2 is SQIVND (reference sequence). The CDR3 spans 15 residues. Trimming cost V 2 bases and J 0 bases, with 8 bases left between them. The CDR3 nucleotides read TGTGCCAGTAGTATACGCGTTGGCTCCTACAATGAGCAGTTCTTC. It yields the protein CASSIRVGSYNEQFF.

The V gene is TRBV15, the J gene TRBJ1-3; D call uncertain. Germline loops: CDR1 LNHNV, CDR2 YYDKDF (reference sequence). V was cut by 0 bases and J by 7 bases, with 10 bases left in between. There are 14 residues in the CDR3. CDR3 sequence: CATSRDLGGNTIYF. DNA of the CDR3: TGTGCCACCAGCAGAGATTTGGGCGGGAACACCATATATTTT.

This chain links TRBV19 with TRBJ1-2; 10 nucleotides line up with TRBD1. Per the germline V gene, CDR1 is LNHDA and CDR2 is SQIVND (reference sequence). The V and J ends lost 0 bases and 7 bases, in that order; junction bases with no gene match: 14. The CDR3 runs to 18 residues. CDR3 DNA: TGTGCCAGTAGTATAGACGCAAGTAAGACAGGGGGCACCGGTGGCTACACCTTC. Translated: CASSIDASKTGGTGGYTF. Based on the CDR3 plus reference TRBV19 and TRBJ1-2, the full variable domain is DGGITQSPKYLFRKEGQNVTLSCEQNLNHDAMYWYRQDPGQGLRLIYYSQIVNDFQKGDIAEGYSVSREKKESFPLTVTSAQKNPTAFYLCASSIDASKTGGTGGYTFGSGTRLTVV.

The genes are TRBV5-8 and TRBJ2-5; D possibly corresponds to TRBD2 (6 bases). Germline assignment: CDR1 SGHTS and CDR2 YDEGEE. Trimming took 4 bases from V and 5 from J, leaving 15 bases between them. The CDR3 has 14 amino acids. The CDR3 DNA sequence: TGTGCCAGCAGCCGCGGGGCGTCCCGGGAGACCCAGTACTTC. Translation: CASSRGASRETQYF.

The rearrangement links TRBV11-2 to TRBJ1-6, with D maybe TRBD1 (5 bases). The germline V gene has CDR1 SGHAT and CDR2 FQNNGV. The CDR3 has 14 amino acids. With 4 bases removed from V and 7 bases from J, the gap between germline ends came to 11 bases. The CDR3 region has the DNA TGTGCCAGCAGCTCCGGGACGGGAAATTCACCCCTCCACTTT. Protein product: CASSSGTGNSPLHF.

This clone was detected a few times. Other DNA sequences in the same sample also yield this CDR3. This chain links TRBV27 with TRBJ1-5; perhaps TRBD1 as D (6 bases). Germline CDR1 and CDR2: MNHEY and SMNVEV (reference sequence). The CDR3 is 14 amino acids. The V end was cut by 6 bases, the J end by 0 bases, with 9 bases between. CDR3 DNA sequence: TGTGCCAGCAGCCCGGACAGTAGCAATCAGCCCCAGCATTTT. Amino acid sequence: CASSPDSSNQPQHF.

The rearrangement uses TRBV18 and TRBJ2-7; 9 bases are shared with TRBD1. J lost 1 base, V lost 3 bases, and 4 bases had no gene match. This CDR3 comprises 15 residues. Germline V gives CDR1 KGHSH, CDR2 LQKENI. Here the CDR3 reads CASSPWTGESYEQYF. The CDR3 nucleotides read TGTGCCAGCTCACCGTGGACAGGGGAATCCTACGAGCAGTACTTC.

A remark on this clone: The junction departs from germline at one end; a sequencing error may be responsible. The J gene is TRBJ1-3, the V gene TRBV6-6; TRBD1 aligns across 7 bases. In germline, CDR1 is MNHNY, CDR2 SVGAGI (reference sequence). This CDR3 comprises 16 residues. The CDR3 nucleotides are TGTGCCAGCAGCTACTCTGCAGGGGGCTCTGGAAACACCATATATTTT. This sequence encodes CASSYSAGGSGNTIYF.

CDR3 bases: TGCGCCAGCAGCTTGGACGGGGACTATGGCTACACCTTC. Its translation is CASSLDGDYGYTF. This sequence joins TRBV5-1 and TRBJ1-2; D is uncertain. V was cut by 0 bases and J by 3 bases, with 6 bases left in between. This CDR3 region has 13 residues. The germline V gene encodes CDR1 SGHRS and CDR2 YFSETQ.

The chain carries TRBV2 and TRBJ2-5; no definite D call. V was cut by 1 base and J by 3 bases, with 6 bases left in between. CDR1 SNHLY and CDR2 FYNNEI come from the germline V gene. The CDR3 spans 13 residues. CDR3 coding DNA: TGTGCCAGCAGTGAAGATAGTGAAGAGACCCAGTACTTC. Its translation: CASSEDSEETQYF.

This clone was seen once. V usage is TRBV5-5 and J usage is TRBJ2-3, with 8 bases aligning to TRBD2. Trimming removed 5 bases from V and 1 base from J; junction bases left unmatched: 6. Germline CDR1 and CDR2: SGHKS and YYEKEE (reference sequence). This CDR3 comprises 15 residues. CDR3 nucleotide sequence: TGTGCCAGCAGTCGAAGCGGGAGCGGCACAGATACGCAGTATTTT. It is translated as CASSRSGSGTDTQYF.

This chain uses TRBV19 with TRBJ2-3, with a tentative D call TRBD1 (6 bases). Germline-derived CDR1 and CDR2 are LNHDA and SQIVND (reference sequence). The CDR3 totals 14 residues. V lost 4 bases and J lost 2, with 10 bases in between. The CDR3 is CASSKTGSTDTQYF. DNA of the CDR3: TGTGCCAGTAGTAAAACAGGGTCCACAGATACGCAGTATTTT.

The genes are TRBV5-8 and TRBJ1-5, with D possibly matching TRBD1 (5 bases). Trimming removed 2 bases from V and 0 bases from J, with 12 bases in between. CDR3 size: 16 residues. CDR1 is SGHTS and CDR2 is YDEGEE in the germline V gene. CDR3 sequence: CASSLGTGYSNQPQHF. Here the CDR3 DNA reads TGTGCCAGCAGCTTAGGAACAGGTTATAGCAATCAGCCCCAGCATTTT. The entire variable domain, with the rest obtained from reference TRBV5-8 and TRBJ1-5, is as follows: EAGVTQSPTHLIKTRGQQATLRCSPISGHTSVYWYQQALGLGLQFLLWYDEGEERNRGNFPPRFSGRQFPNYSSELNVNALELEDSALYLCASSLGTGYSNQPQHFGDGTRLSIL.

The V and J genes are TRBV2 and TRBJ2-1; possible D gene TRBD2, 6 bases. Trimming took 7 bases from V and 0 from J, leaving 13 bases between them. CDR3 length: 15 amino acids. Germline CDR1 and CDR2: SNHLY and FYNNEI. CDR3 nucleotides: TGTGCCAGCAACGCCCTTAGCGGCTCCTACAATGAGCAGTTCTTC. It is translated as CASNALSGSYNEQFF.

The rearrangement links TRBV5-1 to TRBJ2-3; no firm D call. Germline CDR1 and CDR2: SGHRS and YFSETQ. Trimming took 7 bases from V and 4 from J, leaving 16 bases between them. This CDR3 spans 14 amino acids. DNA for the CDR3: TGCGCCAGCTCTATGATTGGGGTCGCAGATACGCAGTATTTT. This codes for CASSMIGVADTQYF.

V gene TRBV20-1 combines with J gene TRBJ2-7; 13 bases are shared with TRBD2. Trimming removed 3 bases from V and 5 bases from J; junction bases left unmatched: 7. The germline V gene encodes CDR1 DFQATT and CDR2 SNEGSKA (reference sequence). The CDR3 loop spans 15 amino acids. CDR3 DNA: TGCAGTGCTAGTGGACTAGCGGGAGTAATTGACGAGCAGTACTTC. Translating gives CSASGLAGVIDEQYF.

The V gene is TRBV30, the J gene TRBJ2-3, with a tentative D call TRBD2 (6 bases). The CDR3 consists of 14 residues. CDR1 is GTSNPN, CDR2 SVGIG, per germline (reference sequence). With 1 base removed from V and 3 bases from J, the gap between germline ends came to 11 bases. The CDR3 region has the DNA TGTGCCTGGAGTGGCGGGGACGCGACAGATACGCAGTATTTT. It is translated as CAWSGGDATDTQYF. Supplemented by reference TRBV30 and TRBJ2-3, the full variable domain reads SQTIHQWPATLVQPVGSPLSLECTVEGTSNPNLYWYRQAAGRGLQLLFYSVGIGQISSEVPQNLSASRPQDRQFILSSKKLLLSDSGFYLCAWSGGDATDTQYFGPGTRLTVL.

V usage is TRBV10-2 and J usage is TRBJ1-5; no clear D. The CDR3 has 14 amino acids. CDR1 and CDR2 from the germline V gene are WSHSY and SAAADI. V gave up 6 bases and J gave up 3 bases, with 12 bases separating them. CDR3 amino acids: CASSPGQLNQPQHF. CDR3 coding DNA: TGCGCCAGCAGCCCCGGGCAGCTCAATCAGCCCCAGCATTTT.